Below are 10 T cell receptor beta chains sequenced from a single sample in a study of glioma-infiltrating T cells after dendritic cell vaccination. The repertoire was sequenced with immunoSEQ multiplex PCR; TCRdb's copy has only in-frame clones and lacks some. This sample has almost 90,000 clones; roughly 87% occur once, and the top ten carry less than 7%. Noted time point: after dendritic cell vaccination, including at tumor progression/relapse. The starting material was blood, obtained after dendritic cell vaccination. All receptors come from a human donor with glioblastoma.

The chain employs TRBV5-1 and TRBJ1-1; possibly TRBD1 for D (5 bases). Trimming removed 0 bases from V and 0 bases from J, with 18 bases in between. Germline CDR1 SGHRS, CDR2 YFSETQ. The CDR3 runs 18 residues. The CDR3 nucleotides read TGCGCCAGCAGCTTGGAGCGCGACAGCAACATTATGAACACTGAAGCTTTCTTT. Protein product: CASSLERDSNIMNTEAFF.

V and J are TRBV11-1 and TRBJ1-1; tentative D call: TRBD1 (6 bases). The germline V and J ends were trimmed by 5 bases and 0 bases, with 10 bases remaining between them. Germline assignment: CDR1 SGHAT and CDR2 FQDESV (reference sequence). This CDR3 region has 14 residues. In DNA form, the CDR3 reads TGTGCCAGCAGCCCCGGGACATTGAACACTGAAGCTTTCTTT. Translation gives CASSPGTLNTEAFF.

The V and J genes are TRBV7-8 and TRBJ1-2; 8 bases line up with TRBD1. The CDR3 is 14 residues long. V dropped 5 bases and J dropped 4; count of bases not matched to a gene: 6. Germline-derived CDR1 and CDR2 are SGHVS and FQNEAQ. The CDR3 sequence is CASSQNTGGYGYTF. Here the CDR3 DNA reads TGTGCCAGCAGCCAAAATACAGGGGGCTATGGCTACACCTTC.

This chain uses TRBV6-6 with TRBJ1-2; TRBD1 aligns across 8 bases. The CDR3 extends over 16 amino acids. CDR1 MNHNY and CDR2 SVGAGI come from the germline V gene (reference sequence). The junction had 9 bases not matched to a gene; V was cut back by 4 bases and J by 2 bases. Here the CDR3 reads CASSSTSQGENYGYTF. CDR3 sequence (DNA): TGTGCCAGCAGTTCAACATCACAGGGGGAAAACTATGGCTACACCTTC.

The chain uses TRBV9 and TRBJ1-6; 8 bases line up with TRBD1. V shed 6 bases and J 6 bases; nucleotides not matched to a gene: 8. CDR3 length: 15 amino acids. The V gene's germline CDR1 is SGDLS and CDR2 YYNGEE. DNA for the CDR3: TGTGCCAGCAACGACAGGGGCTCTGGTAATTCACCCCTCCACTTT. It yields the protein CASNDRGSGNSPLHF.

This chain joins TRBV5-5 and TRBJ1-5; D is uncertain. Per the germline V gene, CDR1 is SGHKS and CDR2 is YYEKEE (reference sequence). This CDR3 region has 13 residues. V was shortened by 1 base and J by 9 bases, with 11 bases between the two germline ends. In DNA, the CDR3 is TGTGCCAGCAGCTTGTATGGTTCAGGGCCCCAGCATTTT. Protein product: CASSLYGSGPQHF.

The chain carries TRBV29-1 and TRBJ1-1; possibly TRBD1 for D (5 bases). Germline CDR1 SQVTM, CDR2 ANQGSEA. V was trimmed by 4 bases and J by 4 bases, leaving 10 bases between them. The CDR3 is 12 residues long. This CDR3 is CSVVGGGTEAFF. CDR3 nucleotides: TGCAGCGTTGTCGGCGGGGGCACTGAAGCTTTCTTT.

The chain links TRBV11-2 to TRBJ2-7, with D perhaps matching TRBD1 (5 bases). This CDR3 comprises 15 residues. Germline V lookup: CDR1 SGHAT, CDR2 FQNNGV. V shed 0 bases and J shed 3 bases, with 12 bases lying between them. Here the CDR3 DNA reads TGTGCCAGCAGCTTAGAAGGGGCAAACTTCTACGAGCAGTACTTC. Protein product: CASSLEGANFYEQYF.

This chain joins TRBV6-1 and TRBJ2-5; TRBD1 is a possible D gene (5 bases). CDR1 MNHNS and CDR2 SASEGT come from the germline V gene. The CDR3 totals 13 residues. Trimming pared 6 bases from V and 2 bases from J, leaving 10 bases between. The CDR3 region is CASSVTVQETQYF. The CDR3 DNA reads TGTGCCAGCAGCGTGACAGTTCAAGAGACCCAGTACTTC.

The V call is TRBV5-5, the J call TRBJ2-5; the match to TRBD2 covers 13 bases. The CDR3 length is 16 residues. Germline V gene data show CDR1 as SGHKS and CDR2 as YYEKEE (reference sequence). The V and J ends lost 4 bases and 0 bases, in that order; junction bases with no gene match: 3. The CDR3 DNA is TGTGCCAGCAGCGCGGGACTAGCGGGGAACCAAGAGACCCAGTACTTC. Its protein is CASSAGLAGNQETQYF.